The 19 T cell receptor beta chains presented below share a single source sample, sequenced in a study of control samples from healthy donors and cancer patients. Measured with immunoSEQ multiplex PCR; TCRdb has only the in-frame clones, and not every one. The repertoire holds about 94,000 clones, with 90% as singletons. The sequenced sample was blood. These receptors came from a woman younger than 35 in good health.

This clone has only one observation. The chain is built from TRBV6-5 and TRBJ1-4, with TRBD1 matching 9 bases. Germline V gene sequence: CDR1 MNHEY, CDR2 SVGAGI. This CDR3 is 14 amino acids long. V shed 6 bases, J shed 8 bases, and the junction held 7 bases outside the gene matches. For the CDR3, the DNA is TGTGCCAGCAGCCGGGGACAGGGAGGCGAAAAACTGTTTTTT. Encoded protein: CASSRGQGGEKLFF.

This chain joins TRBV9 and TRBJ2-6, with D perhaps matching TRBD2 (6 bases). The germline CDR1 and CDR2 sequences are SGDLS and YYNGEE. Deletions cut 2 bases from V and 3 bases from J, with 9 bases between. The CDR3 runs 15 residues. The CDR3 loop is CASSVGGGGANVLTF. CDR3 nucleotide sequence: TGTGCCAGCAGCGTCGGGGGTGGTGGGGCCAACGTCCTGACTTTC.

In nucleotides, the CDR3 is TGCGCCAGCAGCTCCGGGACAGGGGGACTAGGCTACACCTTC. Its protein product is CASSSGTGGLGYTF. The rearrangement joins TRBV5-1 to TRBJ1-2; TRBD1 matches at 11 bases. The CDR3 is made up of 14 amino acids. After removal of 3 bases from V and 8 bases from J, the junction contained 6 bases not matched to a gene. CDR1 SGHRS and CDR2 YFSETQ come from the germline V gene.

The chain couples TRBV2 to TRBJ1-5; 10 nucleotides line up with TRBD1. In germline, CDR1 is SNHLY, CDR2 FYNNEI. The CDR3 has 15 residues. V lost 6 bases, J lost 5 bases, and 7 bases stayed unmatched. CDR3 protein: CASRTGGSKDQPQHF. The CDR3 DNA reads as TGTGCCAGCAGGACAGGGGGCTCAAAGGATCAGCCCCAGCATTTT. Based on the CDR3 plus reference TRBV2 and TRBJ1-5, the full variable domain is EPEVTQTPSHQVTQMGQEVILRCVPISNHLYFYWYRQILGQKVEFLVSFYNNEISEKSEIFDDQFSVERPDGSNFTLKIRSTKLEDSAMYFCASRTGGSKDQPQHFGDGTRLSIL.

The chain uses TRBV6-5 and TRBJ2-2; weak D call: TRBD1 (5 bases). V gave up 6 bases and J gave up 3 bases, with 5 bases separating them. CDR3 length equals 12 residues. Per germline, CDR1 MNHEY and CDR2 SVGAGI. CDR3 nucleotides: TGTGCCAGCAGACAGGACACCGGGGAGCTGTTTTTT. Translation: CASRQDTGELFF.

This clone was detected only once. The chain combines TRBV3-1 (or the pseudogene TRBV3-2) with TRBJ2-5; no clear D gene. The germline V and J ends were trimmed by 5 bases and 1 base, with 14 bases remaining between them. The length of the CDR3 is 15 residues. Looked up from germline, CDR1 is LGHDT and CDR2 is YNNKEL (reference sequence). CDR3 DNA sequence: TGTGCCAGCAGCGAGTTCAGTACGTTCCAAGAGACCCAGTACTTC. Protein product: CASSEFSTFQETQYF.

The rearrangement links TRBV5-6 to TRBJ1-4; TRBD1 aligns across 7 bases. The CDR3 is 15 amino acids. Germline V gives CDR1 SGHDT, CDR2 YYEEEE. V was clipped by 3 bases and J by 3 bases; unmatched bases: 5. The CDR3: CASSSTGTANEKLFF. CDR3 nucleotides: TGTGCCAGCAGCTCCACCGGGACAGCTAATGAAAAACTGTTTTTT.

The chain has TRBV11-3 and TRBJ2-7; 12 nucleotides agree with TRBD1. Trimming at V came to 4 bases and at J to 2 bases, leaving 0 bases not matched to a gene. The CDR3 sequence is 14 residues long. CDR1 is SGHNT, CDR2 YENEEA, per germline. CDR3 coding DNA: TGTGCCAGCAGCTGGGACAGGGGGCCCTACGAGCAGTACTTC. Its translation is CASSWDRGPYEQYF.

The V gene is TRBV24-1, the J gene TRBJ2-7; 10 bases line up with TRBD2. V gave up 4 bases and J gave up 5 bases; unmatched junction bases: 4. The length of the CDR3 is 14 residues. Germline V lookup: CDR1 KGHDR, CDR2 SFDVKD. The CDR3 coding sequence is TGTGCCACCAGTGACAGCGGGGGGGCTGACGAGCAGTACTTC. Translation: CATSDSGGADEQYF.

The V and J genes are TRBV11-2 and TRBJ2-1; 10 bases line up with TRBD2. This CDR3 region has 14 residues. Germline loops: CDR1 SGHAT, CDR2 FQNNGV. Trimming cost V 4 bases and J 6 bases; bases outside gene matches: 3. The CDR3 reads CASSYPSGGNEQFF. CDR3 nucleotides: TGTGCCAGCAGCTACCCTAGCGGGGGCAATGAGCAGTTCTTC. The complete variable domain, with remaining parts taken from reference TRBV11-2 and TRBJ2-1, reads EAGVAQSPRYKIIEKRQSVAFWCNPISGHATLYWYQQILGQGPKLLIQFQNNGVVDDSQLPKDRFSAERLKGVDSTLKIQPAKLEDSAVYLCASSYPSGGNEQFFGPGTRLTVL.

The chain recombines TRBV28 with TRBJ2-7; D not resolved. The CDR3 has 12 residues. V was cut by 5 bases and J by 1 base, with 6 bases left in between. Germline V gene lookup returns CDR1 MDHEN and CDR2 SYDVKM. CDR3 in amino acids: CASSAVSYEQYF. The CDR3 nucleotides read TGTGCCAGCAGTGCGGTTTCCTACGAGCAGTACTTC.

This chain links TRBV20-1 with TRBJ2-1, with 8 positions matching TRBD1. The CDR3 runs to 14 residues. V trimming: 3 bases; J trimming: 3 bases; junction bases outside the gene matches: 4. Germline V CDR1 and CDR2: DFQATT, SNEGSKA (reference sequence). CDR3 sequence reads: CSASSGTGYNEQFF. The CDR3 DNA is TGCAGTGCTAGTTCCGGGACAGGCTACAATGAGCAGTTCTTC.

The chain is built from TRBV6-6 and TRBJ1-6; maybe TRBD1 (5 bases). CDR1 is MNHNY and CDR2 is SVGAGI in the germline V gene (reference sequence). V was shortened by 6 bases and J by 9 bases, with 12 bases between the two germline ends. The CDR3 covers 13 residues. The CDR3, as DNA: TGTGCCAGCAGGGTTCAGGGAGTTTCACCCCTCCACTTT. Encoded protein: CASRVQGVSPLHF.

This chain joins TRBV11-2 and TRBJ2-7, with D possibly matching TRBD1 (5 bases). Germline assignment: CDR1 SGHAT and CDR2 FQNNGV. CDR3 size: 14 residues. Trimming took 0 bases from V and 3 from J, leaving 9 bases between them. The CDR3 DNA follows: TGTGCCAGCAGCTTAGACGCAGGGTACTACGAGCAGTACTTC. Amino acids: CASSLDAGYYEQYF.

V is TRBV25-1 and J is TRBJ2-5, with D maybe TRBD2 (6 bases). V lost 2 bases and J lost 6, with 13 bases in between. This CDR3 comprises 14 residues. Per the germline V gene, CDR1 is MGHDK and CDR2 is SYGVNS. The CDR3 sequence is CASSEGGVEKTQYF. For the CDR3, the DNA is TGTGCCAGCAGTGAAGGCGGGGTTGAGAAGACCCAGTACTTC.

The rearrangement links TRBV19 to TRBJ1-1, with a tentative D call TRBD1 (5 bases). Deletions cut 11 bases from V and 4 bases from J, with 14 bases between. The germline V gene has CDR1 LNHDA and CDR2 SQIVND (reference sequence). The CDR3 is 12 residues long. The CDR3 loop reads CAAKTGGTEAFF. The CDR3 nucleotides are TGTGCCGCCAAAACCGGGGGCACTGAAGCTTTCTTT.

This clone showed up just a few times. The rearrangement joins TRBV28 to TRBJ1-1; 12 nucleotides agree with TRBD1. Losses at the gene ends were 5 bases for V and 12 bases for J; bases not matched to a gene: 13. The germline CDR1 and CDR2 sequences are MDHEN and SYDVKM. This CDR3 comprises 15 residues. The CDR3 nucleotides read TGTGCCAGCAGTCCAGGGACAGGGGGCGTATTAGGAACTTTCTTT. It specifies CASSPGTGGVLGTFF.

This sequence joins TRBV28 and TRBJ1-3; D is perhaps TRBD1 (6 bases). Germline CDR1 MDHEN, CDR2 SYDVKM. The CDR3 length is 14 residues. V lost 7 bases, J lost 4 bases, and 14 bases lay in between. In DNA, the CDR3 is TGTGCCAGCAAAACACAGGGCCCCGGAAACACCATATATTTT. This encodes CASKTQGPGNTIYF.

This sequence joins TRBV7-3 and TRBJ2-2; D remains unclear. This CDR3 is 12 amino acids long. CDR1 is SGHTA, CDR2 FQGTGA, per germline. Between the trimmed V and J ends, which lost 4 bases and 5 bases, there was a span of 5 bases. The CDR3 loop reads CASSSNTGELFF. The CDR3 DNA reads TGTGCCAGCAGCTCTAATACCGGGGAGCTGTTTTTT.